Listed below are T cell receptor beta chains from one sample, sequenced in a study of T cell changes during pregnancy in multiple sclerosis. TCRdb's table, derived via immunoSEQ multiplex PCR, lists solely in-frame clones and lacks some. Seen here are approximately 97,000 clones, over 75% observed once, and the top ten hold roughly 0.79%. Sequences were derived from peripheral blood, sampled in the second trimester of pregnancy. Every receptor here comes from a female donor in good health, enrolled as a control in a pregnancy study. Both conserved end residues are part of each CDR3. D genes are given only for firm matches.

v_call	j_call	d_call	cdr3_nt	cdr3_aa
TRBV5-1	TRBJ1-2	-	TGCGCCAGCACCTCAAATTTGCGAAGAGTTAATGGCTACACCTTC	CASTSNLRRVNGYTF
TRBV7-2	TRBJ2-5	TRBD2	TGTGCCAGCAGCTTACGGACTAGCGGGAGAGAGACCCAGTACTTC	CASSLRTSGRETQYF
TRBV10-3	TRBJ1-3	TRBD1	TGTGCCATCAGTGAGGTGACAGGGACTGGAAACACCATATATTTT	CAISEVTGTGNTIYF
TRBV27	TRBJ1-2	-	TGTGCCAGCCAGGGGCAGTCGTGGGGCAACTATGGCTACACCTTC	CASQGQSWGNYGYTF
TRBV5-1	TRBJ1-1	TRBD1	TGCGCCAGCAGCTTCAGGGACAGGGTCATGAACACTGAAGCTTTCTTT	CASSFRDRVMNTEAFF
TRBV7-9	TRBJ2-7	TRBD2	TGTGCCAGCAGTTGGCGGGGGAGATTCTACGAGCAGTACTTC	CASSWRGRFYEQYF
TRBV7-9	TRBJ1-4	-	TGTGCCAGCAGCCCCGCGCCAGGGCAACCGAATGAAAAACTGTTTTTT	CASSPAPGQPNEKLFF
TRBV15	TRBJ1-5	-	TGTGCCACCAGCAGAGATCTAGGGAGGGGGCAGCCCCAGCATTTT	CATSRDLGRGQPQHF
TRBV6-5	TRBJ2-3	TRBD1	TGTGCCAGCAGTTTCGGACAGGGGATAGATACGCAGTATTTT	CASSFGQGIDTQYF
TRBV7-2	TRBJ1-1	TRBD1	TGTGCCAGCAGCTTTAGGACAGGGACCGCTGAAGCTTTCTTT	CASSFRTGTAEAFF